The rows below give T cell receptor beta chains drawn from one sample of a study of siplizumab effects on memory and regulatory T cells. Clones were read by immunoSEQ multiplex PCR, and TCRdb kept only the in-frame ones, dropping some. The sample lists roughly 100,000 clones; over 85% were seen once. Sequencing was performed on Tregs sorted from blood. The receptors stem from a human donor in good health. The CDR3 runs from the conserved cysteine through the conserved F or W. D genes are given only for firm matches.

d_call,j_call,v_call,cdr3_length,cdr3_nt,cdr3_aa
.,TRBJ2-7,TRBV15,17,TGTGCCACCAGCAGAGCCACCATGGCGGCGGCGGGCTACGAGCAGTACTTC,CATSRATMAAAGYEQYF
.,TRBJ1-1,TRBV5-1,14,TGCGCCAGCAGCTACCGGGACTTATACACTGAAGCTTTCTTT,CASSYRDLYTEAFF
.,TRBJ2-7,TRBV4-2,16,TGTGCCAGCAGCCAAGATCCGGGGACGGATACTTACGAGCAGTACTTC,CASSQDPGTDTYEQYF
TRBD1,TRBJ1-1,TRBV5-1,14,TGCGCCAGCAGCTTGGTGGGGACAGGGGGCGAAGCTTTCTTT,CASSLVGTGGEAFF
.,TRBJ1-4,TRBV15,14,TGTGCCACCAGCAGAGACGGGGTGGTTGAAAAACTGTTTTTT,CATSRDGVVEKLFF
.,TRBJ2-7,TRBV5-1,14,TGCGCCAGCAGCCGGAGCGGACTGAACTACGAGCAGTACTTC,CASSRSGLNYEQYF
.,TRBJ1-2,TRBV2,13,TGTGCCAGCAGTGCAGGACTTGTTTATGGCTACACCTTC,CASSAGLVYGYTF
.,TRBJ1-2,TRBV5-1,13,TGCGCCAGCAGCGGCGGGACACCTAATGGCTACACCTTC,CASSGGTPNGYTF
TRBD2,TRBJ2-7,TRBV7-9,13,TGTGCCAGCAGTTCCGGTTGGGGGGGCGAGCAGTACTTC,CASSSGWGGEQYF
.,TRBJ1-2,TRBV30,12,TGTGCCTGGAGTAGACTGAACTATGGCTACACCTTC,CAWSRLNYGYTF
TRBD2,TRBJ2-7,TRBV11-2,17,TGTGCCAGCAGCTTAGATCCTAGCGGGGGGTTCCGATACGAGCAGTACTTC,CASSLDPSGGFRYEQYF